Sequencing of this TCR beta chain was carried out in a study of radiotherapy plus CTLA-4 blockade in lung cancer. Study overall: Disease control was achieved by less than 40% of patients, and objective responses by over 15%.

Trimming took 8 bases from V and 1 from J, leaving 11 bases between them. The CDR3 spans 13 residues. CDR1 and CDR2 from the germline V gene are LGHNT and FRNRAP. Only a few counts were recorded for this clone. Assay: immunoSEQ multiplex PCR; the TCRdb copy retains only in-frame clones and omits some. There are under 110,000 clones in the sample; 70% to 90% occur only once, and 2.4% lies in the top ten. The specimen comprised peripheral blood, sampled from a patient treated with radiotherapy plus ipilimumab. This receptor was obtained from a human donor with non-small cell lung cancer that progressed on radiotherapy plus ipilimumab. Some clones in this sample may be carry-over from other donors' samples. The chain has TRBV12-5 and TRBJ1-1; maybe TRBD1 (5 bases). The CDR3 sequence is CASPQGPNTEAFF. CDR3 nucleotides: TGTGCTAGTCCCCAGGGACCGAACACTGAAGCTTTCTTT.